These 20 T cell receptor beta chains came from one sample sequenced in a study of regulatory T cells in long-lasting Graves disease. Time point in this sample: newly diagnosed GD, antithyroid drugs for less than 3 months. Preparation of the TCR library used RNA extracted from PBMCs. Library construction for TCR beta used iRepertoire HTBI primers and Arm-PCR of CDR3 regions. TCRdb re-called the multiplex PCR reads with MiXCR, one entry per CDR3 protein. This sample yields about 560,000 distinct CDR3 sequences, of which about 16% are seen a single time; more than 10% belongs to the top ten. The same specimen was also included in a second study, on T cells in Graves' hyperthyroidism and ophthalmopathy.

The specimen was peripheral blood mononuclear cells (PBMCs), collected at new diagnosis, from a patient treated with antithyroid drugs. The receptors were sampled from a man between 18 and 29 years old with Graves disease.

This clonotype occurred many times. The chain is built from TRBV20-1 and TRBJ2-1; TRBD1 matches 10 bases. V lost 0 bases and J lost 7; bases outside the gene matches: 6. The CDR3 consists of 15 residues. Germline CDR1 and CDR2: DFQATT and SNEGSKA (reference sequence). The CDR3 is CSARDGTGVGNEQFF. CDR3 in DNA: TGCAGTGCTAGAGATGGGACAGGGGTTGGGAATGAGCAGTTCTTC.

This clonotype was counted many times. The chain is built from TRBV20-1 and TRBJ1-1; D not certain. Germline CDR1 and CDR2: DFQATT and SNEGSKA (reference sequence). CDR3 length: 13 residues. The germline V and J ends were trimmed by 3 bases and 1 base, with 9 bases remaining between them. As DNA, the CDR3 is TGCAGTGCTAGGCTGGACCAGAACACTGAAGCTTTCTTT. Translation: CSARLDQNTEAFF.

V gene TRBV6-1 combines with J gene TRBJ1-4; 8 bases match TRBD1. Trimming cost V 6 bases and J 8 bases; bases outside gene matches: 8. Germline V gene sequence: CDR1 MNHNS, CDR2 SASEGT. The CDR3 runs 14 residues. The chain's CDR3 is CASRTGQGMEKLFF. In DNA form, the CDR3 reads TGTGCCAGCAGAACCGGACAGGGAATGGAAAAACTGTTTTTT.

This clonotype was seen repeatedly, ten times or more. The CDR3 DNA is TGTGCCAGCAGCCCTGGTTACGATACGCAGTATTTT. The encoded protein is CASSPGYDTQYF. The chain links TRBV7-3 to TRBJ2-3; D unclear. The length of the CDR3 is 12 residues. V was pared by 5 bases and J by 6 bases, with 9 bases between. Germline lookup yields CDR1 SGHTA and CDR2 FQGTGA.

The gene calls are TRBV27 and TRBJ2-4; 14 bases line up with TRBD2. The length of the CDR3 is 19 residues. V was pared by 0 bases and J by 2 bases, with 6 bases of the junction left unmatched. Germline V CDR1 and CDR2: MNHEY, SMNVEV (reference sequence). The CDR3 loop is CASSLSWTSGRSSKNIQYF. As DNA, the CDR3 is TGTGCCAGCAGTTTATCTTGGACTAGCGGGAGGTCTTCCAAAAACATTCAGTACTTC.

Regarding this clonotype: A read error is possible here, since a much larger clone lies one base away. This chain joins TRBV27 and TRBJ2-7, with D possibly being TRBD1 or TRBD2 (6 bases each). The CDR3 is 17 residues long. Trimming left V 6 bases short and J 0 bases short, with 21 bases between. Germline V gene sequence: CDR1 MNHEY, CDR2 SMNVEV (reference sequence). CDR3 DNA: TGTGCCAGCAGCGCGTCGGGGGCGTCATGGGGCTCCTACGAGCAGTACTTC. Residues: CASSASGASWGSYEQYF.

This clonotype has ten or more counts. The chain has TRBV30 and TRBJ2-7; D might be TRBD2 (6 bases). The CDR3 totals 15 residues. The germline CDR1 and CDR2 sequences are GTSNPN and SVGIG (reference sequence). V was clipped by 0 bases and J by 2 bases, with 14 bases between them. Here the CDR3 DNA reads TGTGCCTGGAGTGTACTGGGGGGAGAGGCCTACGAGCAGTACTTC. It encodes CAWSVLGGEAYEQYF.

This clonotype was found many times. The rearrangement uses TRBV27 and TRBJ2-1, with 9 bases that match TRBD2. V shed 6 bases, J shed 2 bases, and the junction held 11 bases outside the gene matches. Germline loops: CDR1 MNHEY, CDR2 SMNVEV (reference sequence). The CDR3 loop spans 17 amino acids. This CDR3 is CASSLAGVSPAYNEQFF. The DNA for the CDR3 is TGTGCCAGCAGCTTAGCGGGAGTAAGCCCTGCCTACAATGAGCAGTTCTTC.

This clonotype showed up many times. This CDR3 is CASSQTSSGELFF. CDR3 coding DNA: TGTGCCAGCAGCCAGACTAGCTCCGGGGAGCTGTTTTTT. V usage is TRBV5-5 and J usage is TRBJ2-2, with 7 bases that match TRBD2. The CDR3 is made up of 13 amino acids. CDR1 and CDR2 (germline): SGHKS, YYEKEE (reference sequence). The junction had 3 bases not matched to a gene; V was cut back by 4 bases and J by 6 bases.

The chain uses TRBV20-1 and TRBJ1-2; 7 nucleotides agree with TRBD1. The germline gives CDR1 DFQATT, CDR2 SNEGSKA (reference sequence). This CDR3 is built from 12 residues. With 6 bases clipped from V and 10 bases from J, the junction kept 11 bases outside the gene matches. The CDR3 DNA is TGCAGTGCCGACCGACAGGGCATGGACTACACCTTC. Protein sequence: CSADRQGMDYTF.

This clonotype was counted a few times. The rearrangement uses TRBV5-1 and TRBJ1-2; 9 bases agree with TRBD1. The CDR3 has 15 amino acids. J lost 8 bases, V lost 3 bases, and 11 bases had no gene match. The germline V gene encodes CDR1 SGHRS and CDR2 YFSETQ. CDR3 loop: CASSSGQGLPQGYTF. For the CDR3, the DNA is TGCGCCAGCAGCTCTGGACAGGGGCTCCCTCAGGGCTACACCTTC.

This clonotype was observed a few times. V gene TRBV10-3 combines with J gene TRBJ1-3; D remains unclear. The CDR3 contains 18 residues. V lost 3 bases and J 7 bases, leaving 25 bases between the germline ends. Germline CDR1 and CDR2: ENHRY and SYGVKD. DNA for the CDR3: TGTGCCATCAGTGAAACTTCTGACCCGGCAACGTTTGGTAACACCATATATTTT. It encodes CAISETSDPATFGNTIYF.

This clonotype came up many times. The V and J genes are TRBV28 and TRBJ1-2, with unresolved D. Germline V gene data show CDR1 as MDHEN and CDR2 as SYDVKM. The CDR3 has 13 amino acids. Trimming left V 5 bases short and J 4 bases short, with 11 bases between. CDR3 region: CASSLQETYGYTF. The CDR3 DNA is TGTGCCAGCAGTCTGCAGGAGACCTATGGCTACACCTTC.

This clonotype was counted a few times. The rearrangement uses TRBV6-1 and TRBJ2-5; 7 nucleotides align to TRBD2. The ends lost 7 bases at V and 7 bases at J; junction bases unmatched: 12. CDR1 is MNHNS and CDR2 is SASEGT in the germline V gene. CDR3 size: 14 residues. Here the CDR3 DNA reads TGTGCCAGCACCCCTAGCGGAGGGACCCGGACCCAGTACTTC. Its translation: CASTPSGGTRTQYF.

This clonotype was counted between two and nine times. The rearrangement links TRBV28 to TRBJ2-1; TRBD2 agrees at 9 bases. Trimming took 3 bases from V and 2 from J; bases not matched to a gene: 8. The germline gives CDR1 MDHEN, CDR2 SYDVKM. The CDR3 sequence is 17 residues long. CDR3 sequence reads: CASSFPRLAVTYNEQFF. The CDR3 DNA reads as TGTGCCAGCAGTTTTCCCCGACTAGCGGTAACCTACAATGAGCAGTTCTTC.

CDR3 in DNA: TGTGCCAGCAGCCAACGACAGGGAGGCACCGGGGAGCTGTTTTTT. Amino acids: CASSQRQGGTGELFF. The rearrangement uses TRBV7-9 and TRBJ2-2; TRBD1 is a possible D gene (7 bases). The germline V gene encodes CDR1 SEHNR and CDR2 FQNEAQ (reference sequence). The CDR3 consists of 15 residues. V lost 5 bases and J lost 4, with 14 bases in between. Full variable domain (rest looked up from reference TRBV7-9 and TRBJ2-2): DTGVSQNPRHKITKRGQNVTFRCDPISEHNRLYWYRQTLGQGPEFLTYFQNEAQLEKSRLLSDRFSAERPKGSFSTLEIQRTEQGDSAMYLCASSQRQGGTGELFFGEGSRLTVL.

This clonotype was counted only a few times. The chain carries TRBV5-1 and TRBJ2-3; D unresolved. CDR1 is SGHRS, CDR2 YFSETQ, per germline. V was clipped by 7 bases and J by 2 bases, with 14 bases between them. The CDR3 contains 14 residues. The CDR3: CASYPGAATDTQYF. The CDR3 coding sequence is TGCGCCAGCTACCCCGGCGCGGCCACAGATACGCAGTATTTT.

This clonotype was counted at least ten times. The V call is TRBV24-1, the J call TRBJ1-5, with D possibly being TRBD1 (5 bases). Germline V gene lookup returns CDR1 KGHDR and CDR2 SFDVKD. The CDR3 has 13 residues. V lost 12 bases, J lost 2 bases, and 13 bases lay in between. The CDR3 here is CAASEGGNQPQHF. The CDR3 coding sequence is TGTGCCGCATCCGAAGGGGGCAATCAGCCCCAGCATTTT.

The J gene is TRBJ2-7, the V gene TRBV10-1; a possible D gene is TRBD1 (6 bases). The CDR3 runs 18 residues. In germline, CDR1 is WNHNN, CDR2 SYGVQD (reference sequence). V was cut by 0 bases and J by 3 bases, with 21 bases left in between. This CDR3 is CASSESSRWQGLHYEQYF. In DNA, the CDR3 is TGCGCCAGCAGTGAGTCGAGCCGTTGGCAGGGGCTACACTACGAGCAGTACTTC.

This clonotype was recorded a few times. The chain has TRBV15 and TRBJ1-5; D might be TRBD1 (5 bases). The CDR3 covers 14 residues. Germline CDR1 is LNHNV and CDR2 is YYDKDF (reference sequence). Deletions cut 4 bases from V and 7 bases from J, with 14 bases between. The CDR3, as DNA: TGTGCCACCAGCACTGGGGGAAGGGGACAGCCCCAGCATTTT. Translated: CATSTGGRGQPQHF.